This entry features one TCR beta chain sequence. Its antigen is not known. From germline, CDR1 is SGHRS and CDR2 YFSETQ. There are 15 residues in the CDR3. The V and J ends lost 7 bases and 1 base respectively, with 17 bases between them. The data stem from a study of T cell responses to AZD1222 COVID-19 vaccine. Whole-study results and caveats: Spike-wide coverage was observed for vaccine-associated CD4 TCRs, with dominant responses at 160-218 and 743-854. It should be noted that donors were predominantly white British and more often female, and clonal diversity was possibly underestimated. Spike-specific TCR breadth and depth rose after two AZD1222 doses.

The protocol was immunoSEQ multiplex PCR, while the TCRdb copy is restricted to in-frame clones and leaves out a portion. This table has some 120,000 clones, about nine tenths appearing once. The sample consisted of peripheral blood, taken on day 0 of AZD1222 vaccination. The sequence was collected from an adult in good health. This chain joins TRBV5-1 and TRBJ2-5; tentative D call: TRBD1 (6 bases). The DNA for the CDR3 is TGCGCCAGCTCCCCTCAGACAGGATTCCAAGAGACCCAGTACTTC. Its translation: CASSPQTGFQETQYF.